This T cell receptor (beta chain) was retrieved from a study of OX40 agonist ivuxolimab in advanced cancers. The method was immunoSEQ multiplex PCR; TCRdb's version includes in-frame clones alone and lacks a portion of them. The sample holds under 80,000 clones, 88% seen once. Germline trimming cut 3 bases from V and 2 bases from J; bases unmatched to any gene: 3. The germline gives CDR1 SGHDT, CDR2 YYEEEE. The CDR3 runs to 15 residues. This receptor was taken from an adult with an advanced solid tumor such as melanoma, head and neck, liver or kidney cancer. The sample here was CD4+ or CD8+ T cells sorted from blood, taken in a trial of the OX40 agonist ivuxolimab. The chain uses TRBV5-6 and TRBJ2-3; 10 nucleotides match TRBD2. As DNA, the CDR3 is TGTGCCAGCAGCTCCGGACTAGCGGCCACAGATACGCAGTATTTT. Protein sequence: CASSSGLAATDTQYF.